Detailed here is one T cell receptor (beta chain). Antigen specificity is unknown. These data are taken from a study of T cell responses to AZD1222 COVID-19 vaccine. Whole-study results and caveats: Dominant at 160-218 and 743-854, vaccine-associated CD4 TCRs also spanned spike.

Sequencing used immunoSEQ multiplex PCR; TCRdb keeps in-frame clones, though not all of them. This table holds some 110,000 clones, roughly nine tenths found once. Germline lookup yields CDR1 MDHEN and CDR2 SYDVKM. V shed 5 bases, J shed 0 bases, and the junction held 7 bases outside the gene matches. CDR3 length equals 15 residues. The sample was peripheral blood, taken 28 days after the second dose of the MenACWY control vaccine. The sequence came from an adult who received the MenACWY meningococcal vaccine as a control. The chain employs TRBV28 and TRBJ2-7; 7 nucleotides agree with TRBD1. CDR3 in amino acids: CASSPPGQRSYEQYF. CDR3 nucleotides: TGTGCCAGCAGTCCACCGGGACAGCGCTCCTACGAGCAGTACTTC.